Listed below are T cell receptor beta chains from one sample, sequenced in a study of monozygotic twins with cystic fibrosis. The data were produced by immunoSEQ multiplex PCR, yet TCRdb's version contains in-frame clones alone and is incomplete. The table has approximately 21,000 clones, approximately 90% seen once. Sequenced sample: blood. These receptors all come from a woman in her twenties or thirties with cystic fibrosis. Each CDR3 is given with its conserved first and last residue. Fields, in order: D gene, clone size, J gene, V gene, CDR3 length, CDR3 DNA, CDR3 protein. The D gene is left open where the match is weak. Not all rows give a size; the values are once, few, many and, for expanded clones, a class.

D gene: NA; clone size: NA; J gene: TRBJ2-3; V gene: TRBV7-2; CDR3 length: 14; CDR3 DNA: TGTGCCAGCAGCTCCCTCGGGGGCAGAGATACGCAGTATTTT; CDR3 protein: CASSSLGGRDTQYF
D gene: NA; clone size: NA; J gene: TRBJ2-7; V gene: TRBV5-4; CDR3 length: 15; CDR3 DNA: TGTGCCAGCAGCTTGGGTCAGGGCAGGGAGTACGAGCAGTACTTC; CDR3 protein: CASSLGQGREYEQYF
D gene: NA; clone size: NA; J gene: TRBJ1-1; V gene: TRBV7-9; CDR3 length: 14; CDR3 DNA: TGTGCCAGCAGCTTAGAGGTGGGGAGGACTGAAGCTTTCTTT; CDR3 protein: CASSLEVGRTEAFF
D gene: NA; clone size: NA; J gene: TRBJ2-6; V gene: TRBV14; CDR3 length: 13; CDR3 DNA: TGTGCCAGCAGCCTGGTTGGGGCCAACGTCCTGACTTTC; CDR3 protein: CASSLVGANVLTF
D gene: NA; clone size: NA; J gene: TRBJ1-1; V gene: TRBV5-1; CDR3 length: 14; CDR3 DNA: TGCGCCAGCAGCTTGGTAGGGGTGGGGACTGAAGCTTTCTTT; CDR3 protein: CASSLVGVGTEAFF
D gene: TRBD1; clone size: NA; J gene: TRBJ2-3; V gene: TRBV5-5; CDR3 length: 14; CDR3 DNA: TGTGCCAGCTTAACGCAGGGGGGCACAGATACGCAGTATTTT; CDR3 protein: CASLTQGGTDTQYF
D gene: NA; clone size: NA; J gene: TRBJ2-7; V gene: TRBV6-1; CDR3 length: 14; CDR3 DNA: TGTGCCAGCACCCCTGCGGGGACCCGCTACGAGCAGTACTTC; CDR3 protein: CASTPAGTRYEQYF
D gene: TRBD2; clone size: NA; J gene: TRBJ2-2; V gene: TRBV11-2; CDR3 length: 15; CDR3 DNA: TGTGCCAGCAGCTTAGCCCGGGAGGTATACGGGGAGCTGTTTTTT; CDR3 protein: CASSLAREVYGELFF
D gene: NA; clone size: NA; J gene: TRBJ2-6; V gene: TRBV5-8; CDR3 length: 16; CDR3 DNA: TGTGCCAGCAGTTTGGGGCGTCAGATTAAAGCCAACGTCCTGACTTTC; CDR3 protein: CASSLGRQIKANVLTF
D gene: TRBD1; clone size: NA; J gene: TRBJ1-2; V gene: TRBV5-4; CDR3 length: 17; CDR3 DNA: TGTGCCAGCAGCGTGTTTTCGGGCAGGGGGATTAACTATGGCTACACCTTC; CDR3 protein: CASSVFSGRGINYGYTF
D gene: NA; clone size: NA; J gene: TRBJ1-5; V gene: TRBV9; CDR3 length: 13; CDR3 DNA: TGTGCCAGCAGCGTAGGGAGCGTGAGGCCCCAGCATTTT; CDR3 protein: CASSVGSVRPQHF
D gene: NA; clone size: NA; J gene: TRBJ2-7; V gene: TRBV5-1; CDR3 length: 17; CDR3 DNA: TGCGCCAGCAGCTTGATCTATTCTCCAGGGAGCTCCTACGAGCAGTACTTC; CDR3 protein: CASSLIYSPGSSYEQYF
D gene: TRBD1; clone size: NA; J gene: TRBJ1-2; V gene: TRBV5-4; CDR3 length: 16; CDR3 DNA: TGTGCCAGCAGCCCGGGACAGGGGGCAGTGACCTATGGCTACACCTTC; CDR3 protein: CASSPGQGAVTYGYTF
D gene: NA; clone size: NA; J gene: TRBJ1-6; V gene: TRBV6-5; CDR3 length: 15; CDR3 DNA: TGTGCCAGCAGTAGGGACTCCAACTCTAATTCACCCCTCCACTTT; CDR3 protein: CASSRDSNSNSPLHF
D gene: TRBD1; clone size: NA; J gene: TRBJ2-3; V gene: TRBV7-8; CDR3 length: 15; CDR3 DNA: TGTGCCAGCAGCTCGACAGGGATTGGCACAGATACGCAGTTTTTT; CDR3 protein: CASSSTGIGTDTQFF
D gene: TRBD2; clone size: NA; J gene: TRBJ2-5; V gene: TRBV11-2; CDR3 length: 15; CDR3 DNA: TGTGCCAGCAGCTTAGGGAGCGGGGTGGGAGAGACCCAGTACTTC; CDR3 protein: CASSLGSGVGETQYF
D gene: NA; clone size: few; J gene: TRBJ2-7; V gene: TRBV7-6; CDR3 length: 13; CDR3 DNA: TGTGCCAGCAGCTCCGGTCTTTCCTACGAGCAGTACTTC; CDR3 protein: CASSSGLSYEQYF
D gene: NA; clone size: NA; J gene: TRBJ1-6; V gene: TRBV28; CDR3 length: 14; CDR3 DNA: TGTGCCAGCAAGTATGCAGGCTATAATTCACCCCTCCACTTT; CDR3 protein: CASKYAGYNSPLHF
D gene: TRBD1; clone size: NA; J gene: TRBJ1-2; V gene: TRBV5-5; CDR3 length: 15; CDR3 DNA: TGTGCCAGCAGCCTAGCCGGGACAGAAATTTATGGCTACACCTTC; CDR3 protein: CASSLAGTEIYGYTF
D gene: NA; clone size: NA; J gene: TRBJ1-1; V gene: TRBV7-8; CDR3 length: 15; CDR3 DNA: TGTGCCAGCAGCTACTGGGACGAGTATGCCACTGAAGCTTTCTTT; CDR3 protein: CASSYWDEYATEAFF
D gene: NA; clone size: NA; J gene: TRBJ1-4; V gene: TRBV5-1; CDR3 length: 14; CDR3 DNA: TGCGCCAGCAGCTTGGGGGGCAGGAATGAAAAACTGTTTTTT; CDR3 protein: CASSLGGRNEKLFF
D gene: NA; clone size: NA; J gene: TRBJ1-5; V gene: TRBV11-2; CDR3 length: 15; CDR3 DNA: TGTGCCAGCAGCTTAGGTCCCTCGGGCAATCAGCCCCAGCATTTT; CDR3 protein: CASSLGPSGNQPQHF